The rows below give T cell receptor beta chains drawn from one sample of a study of shared clonotypes between healthy human individuals. The data were produced by immunoSEQ multiplex PCR, yet TCRdb's version contains in-frame clones alone and is incomplete. There are 2 million to 2.5 million clones in the sample; approximately 96% occur only once, and roughly 0.13% lies in the top ten. The sample consisted of naive CD4+ T cells sorted from blood. All receptors come from a man aged 18 to 30 in good health. The CDR3 runs from the conserved cysteine through the conserved F or W. D genes are given only for firm matches. Expanded clones are given a class, and other clones once, few, many or no size at all.

>13|TRBJ1-1|-|TRBV19|-
CASSSIRYTEAFF
TGTGCCAGTAGTAGCATTCGGTACACTGAAGCTTTCTTT
>16|TRBJ2-7|-|TRBV28|-
CASSLGYDRFTYEQYF
TGTGCCAGCAGTTTAGGTTATGACAGGTTCACCTACGAGCAGTACTTC
>16|TRBJ2-1|-|TRBV29-1|-
CSVESVISSSYNEQFF
TGCAGCGTTGAATCGGTCATCTCGAGCTCCTACAATGAGCAGTTCTTC
>16|TRBJ1-5|-|TRBV10-1|once
CASSESLAEANQPQHF
TGCGCCAGCAGTGAGTCACTGGCGGAGGCCAATCAGCCCCAGCATTTT
>16|TRBJ2-6|TRBD1|TRBV19|-
CASNPTGGSGANVLTF
TGTGCCAGTAACCCGACAGGGGGCTCTGGGGCCAACGTCCTGACTTTC
>12|TRBJ1-1|-|TRBV30|-
CARGRLNTEAFF
TGTGCCCGGGGGCGGTTGAACACTGAAGCTTTCTTT
>13|TRBJ1-6|-|TRBV6-4|-
CASSSELDSPLHF
TGTGCCAGCAGCTCCGAACTTGATTCACCCCTCCACTTT
>14|TRBJ1-2|-|TRBV10-3|-
CAITSGGWDYGYTF
TGTGCCATCACTTCTGGGGGATGGGACTATGGCTACACCTTC
>12|TRBJ1-2|-|TRBV2|-
CASSEQISGYTF
TGTGCCAGCAGTGAGCAAATCTCTGGCTACACCTTC
>13|TRBJ1-4|-|TRBV11-1|-
CASSKEGNEKLFF
TGTGCCAGCAGCAAAGAGGGGAATGAAAAACTGTTTTTT
>14|TRBJ1-2|TRBD1|TRBV30|-
CAWSFTTGGNGYTF
TGTGCCTGGAGTTTCACCACAGGGGGCAATGGCTACACCTTC
>16|TRBJ2-5|TRBD2|TRBV9|-
CASSPGLAGVQETQYF
TGTGCCAGCAGCCCAGGACTAGCGGGGGTCCAAGAGACCCAGTACTTC